The 8 T cell receptor beta chains given below trace back to one sample, sequenced in a study of cytomegalovirus exposure and HLA in healthy donors. With 60 Vbeta and 13 Jbeta primers, the PCR was carried out. Assay: immunoSEQ multiplex PCR; the TCRdb copy retains only in-frame clones and omits some. The table includes about 180,000 clones, around 70% detected once. The sequencing sample was made of PBMCs. These receptors all stem from a male donor in good health and CMV-seronegative.

The chain carries TRBV2 and TRBJ2-2, with unresolved D. This CDR3 has 15 amino acids. Germline V gene data show CDR1 as SNHLY and CDR2 as FYNNEI. The V and J ends lost 4 bases and 5 bases respectively, with 14 bases between them. CDR3 region: CASSAHTSWTGELFF. The CDR3 nucleotides read TGTGCCAGCAGTGCCCACACCTCATGGACCGGGGAGCTGTTTTTT.

The chain couples TRBV28 to TRBJ2-7, with TRBD2 matching 9 bases. Germline V gene sequence: CDR1 MDHEN, CDR2 SYDVKM. CDR3 length: 15 residues. Trimming took 5 bases from V and 2 from J; bases not matched to a gene: 7. The CDR3 sequence: CASSAPGLAPYEQYF. The CDR3 DNA sequence: TGTGCCAGCAGTGCTCCGGGACTAGCCCCCTACGAGCAGTACTTC.

The chain has TRBV6-5 and TRBJ2-1, with 9 positions matching TRBD2. Germline V gene sequence: CDR1 MNHEY, CDR2 SVGAGI. V lost 2 bases to trimming and J lost 7 bases; unmatched junction nucleotides: 9. The CDR3 runs 16 residues. This CDR3 reads CASSYRLAGDRNEQFF. The CDR3 DNA reads TGTGCCAGCAGTTACAGATTAGCGGGAGACAGGAATGAGCAGTTCTTC.

This clone is judged medium-sized. The gene calls are TRBV4-3 and TRBJ2-1; TRBD2 agrees at 9 bases. The CDR3 consists of 17 residues. V gave up 0 bases and J gave up 8 bases; unmatched junction bases: 11. The germline CDR1 and CDR2 sequences are LGHNA and YSLEER. As DNA, the CDR3 is TGCGCCAGCAGCCAAGACGGATTGGCTAGCGGGAAAGATGAGCAGTTCTTC. Translated: CASSQDGLASGKDEQFF.

The chain has TRBV10-1 and TRBJ2-5, with a weak D call TRBD2 (5 bases). The CDR3 is 11 residues long. Trimming took off 8 bases at V and 2 bases at J, with 6 bases between the two ends. Germline loops: CDR1 WNHNN, CDR2 SYGVQD (reference sequence). CDR3 loop: CASGEQETQYF. The CDR3 DNA follows: TGCGCCAGCGGGGAGCAAGAGACCCAGTACTTC.

This chain connects TRBV7-3 to TRBJ2-1, with 9 bases that match TRBD2. This CDR3 spans 14 amino acids. From germline, CDR1 is SGHTA and CDR2 FQGTGA. The V segment lost 3 bases and the J segment 9 bases; nucleotides outside the gene matches: 6. Here the CDR3 DNA reads TGTGCCAGCAGCTTGGGCGGGAGGGCCGCTGAGCAGTTCTTC. The encoded protein is CASSLGGRAAEQFF.

The chain couples TRBV19 to TRBJ1-5, with D maybe TRBD1 (5 bases). Germline V lookup: CDR1 LNHDA, CDR2 SQIVND (reference sequence). Trimming cost V 7 bases and J 6 bases, with 19 bases left between them. The CDR3 spans 15 residues. The CDR3 here is CASTPIGGTVQPQHF. The CDR3 DNA sequence: TGTGCCAGTACCCCGATCGGGGGAACCGTTCAGCCCCAGCATTTT.

The sample holds a few counts of this clone. The chain uses TRBV4-1 and TRBJ1-5; D gene unclear. This CDR3 spans 15 amino acids. From germline, CDR1 is MGHRA and CDR2 YSYEKL. The V gene lost 0 bases and the J gene lost 5 bases, with 11 bases spanning the gap. CDR3 protein: CASSQEEMRYQPQHF. The CDR3 coding sequence is TGCGCCAGCAGCCAAGAAGAGATGCGGTATCAGCCCCAGCATTTT.